What follows is one T cell receptor (beta chain) and its context. These data come from a study of blood T cell repertoires in COVID-19. CDR1 LNHNV and CDR2 YYDKDF come from the germline V gene (reference sequence). Trimming cost V 4 bases and J 3 bases; bases outside gene matches: 10. CDR3 length equals 17 residues. Repertoires were generated with immunoSEQ multiplex PCR, while TCRdb's copy carries only in-frame clones and drops some. The sample includes roughly 93,000 clones, about nine tenths of them seen just once. This clonotype was sampled from a man between 45 and 60 years old with acute or convalescent COVID-19. The genes are TRBV15 and TRBJ2-2; the match to TRBD1 covers 8 bases. The sample comprised peripheral blood. DNA for the CDR3: TGTGCCACCAGCAAACCGGACAGGGACCCGGACACCGGGGAGCTGTTTTTT. It translates to CATSKPDRDPDTGELFF.